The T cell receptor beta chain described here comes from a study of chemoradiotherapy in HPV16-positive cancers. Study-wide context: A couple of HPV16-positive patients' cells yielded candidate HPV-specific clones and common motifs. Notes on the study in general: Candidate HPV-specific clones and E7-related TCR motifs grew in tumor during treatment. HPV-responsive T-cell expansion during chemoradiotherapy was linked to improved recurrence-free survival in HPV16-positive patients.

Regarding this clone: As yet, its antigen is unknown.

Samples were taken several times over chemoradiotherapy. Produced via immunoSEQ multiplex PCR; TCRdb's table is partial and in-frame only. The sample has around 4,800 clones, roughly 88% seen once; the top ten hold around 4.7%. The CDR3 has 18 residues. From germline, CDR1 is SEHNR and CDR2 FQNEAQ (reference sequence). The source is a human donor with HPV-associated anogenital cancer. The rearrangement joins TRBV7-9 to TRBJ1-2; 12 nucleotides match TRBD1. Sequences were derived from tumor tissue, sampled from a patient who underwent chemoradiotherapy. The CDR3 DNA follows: TGTGCAACCCAGGTTATGGCCGGGACAGGGGGCGATTACTATGGCTACACCTTC. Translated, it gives CATQVMAGTGGDYYGYTF. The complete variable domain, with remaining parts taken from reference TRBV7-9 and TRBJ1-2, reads DTGVSQNPRHKITKRGQNVTFRCDPISEHNRLYWYRQTLGQGPEFLTYFQNEAQLEKSRLLSDRFSAERPKGSFSTLEIQRTEQGDSAMYLCATQVMAGTGGDYYGYTFGSGTRLTVV.